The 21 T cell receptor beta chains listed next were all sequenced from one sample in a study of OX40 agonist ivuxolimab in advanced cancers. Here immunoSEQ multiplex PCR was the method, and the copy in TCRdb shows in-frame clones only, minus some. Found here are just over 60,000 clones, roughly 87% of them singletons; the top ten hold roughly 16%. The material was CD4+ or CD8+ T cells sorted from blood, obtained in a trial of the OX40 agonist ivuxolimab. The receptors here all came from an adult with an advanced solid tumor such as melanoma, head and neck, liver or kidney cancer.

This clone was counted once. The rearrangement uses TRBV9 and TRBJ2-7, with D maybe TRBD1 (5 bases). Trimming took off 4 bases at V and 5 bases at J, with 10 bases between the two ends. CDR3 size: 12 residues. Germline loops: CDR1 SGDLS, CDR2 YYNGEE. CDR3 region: CASSLDSNEQYF. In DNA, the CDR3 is TGTGCCAGCAGCCTAGACAGTAACGAGCAGTACTTC.

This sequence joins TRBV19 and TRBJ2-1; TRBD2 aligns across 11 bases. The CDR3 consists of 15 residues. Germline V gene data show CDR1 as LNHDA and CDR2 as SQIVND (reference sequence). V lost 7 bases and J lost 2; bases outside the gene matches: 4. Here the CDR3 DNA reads TGTGCCAGTACTCTAGCGGGAGGAACCTACAATGAGCAGTTCTTC. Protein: CASTLAGGTYNEQFF. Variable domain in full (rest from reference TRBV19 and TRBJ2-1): DGGITQSPKYLFRKEGQNVTLSCEQNLNHDAMYWYRQDPGQGLRLIYYSQIVNDFQKGDIAEGYSVSREKKESFPLTVTSAQKNPTAFYLCASTLAGGTYNEQFFGPGTRLTVL.

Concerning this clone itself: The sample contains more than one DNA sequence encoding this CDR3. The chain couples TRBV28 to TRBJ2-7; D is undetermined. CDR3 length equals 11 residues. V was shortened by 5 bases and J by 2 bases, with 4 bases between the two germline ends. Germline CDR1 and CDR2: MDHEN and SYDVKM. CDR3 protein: CASSLTYEQYF. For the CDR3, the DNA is TGTGCCAGCAGTCTCACCTACGAGCAGTACTTC.

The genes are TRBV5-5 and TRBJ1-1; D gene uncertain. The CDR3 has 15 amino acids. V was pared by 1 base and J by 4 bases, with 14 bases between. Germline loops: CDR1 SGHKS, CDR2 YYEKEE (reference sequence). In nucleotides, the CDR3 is TGTGCCAGCAGCTTGATGATTTCTTGGGGCACTGAAGCTTTCTTT. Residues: CASSLMISWGTEAFF.

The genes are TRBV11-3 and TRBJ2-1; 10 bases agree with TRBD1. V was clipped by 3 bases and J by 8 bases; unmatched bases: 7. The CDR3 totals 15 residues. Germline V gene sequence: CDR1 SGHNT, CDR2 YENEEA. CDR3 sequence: CASSLSGQGKDEQFF. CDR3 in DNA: TGTGCCAGCAGCTTGTCGGGACAGGGGAAGGATGAGCAGTTCTTC.

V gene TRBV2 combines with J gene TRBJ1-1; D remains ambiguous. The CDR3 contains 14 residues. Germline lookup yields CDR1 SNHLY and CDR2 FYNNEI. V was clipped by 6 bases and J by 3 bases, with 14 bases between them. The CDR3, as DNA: TGTGCCAGCAGCCCGGGGTACGCGGACACTGAAGCTTTCTTT. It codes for CASSPGYADTEAFF.

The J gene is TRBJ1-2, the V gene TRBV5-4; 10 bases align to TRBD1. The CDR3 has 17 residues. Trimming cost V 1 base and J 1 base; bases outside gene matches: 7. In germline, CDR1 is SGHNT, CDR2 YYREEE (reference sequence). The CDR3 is CASSLRATGGNNYGYTF. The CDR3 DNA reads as TGTGCCAGCAGCTTGCGCGCGACAGGGGGCAATAACTATGGCTACACCTTC.

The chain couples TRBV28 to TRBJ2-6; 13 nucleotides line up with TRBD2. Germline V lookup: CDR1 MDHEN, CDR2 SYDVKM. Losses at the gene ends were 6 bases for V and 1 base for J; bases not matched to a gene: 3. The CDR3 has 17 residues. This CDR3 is CASRGLAGISGANVLTF. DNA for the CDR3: TGTGCCAGCAGGGGACTAGCGGGAATTTCTGGGGCCAACGTCCTGACTTTC.

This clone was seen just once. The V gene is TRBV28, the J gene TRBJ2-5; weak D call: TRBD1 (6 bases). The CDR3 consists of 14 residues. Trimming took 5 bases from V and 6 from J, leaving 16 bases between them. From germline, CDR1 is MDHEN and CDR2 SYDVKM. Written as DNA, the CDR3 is TGTGCCAGCAGTCCGTCCACAGGGTCTCAGACCCAGTACTTC. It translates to CASSPSTGSQTQYF.

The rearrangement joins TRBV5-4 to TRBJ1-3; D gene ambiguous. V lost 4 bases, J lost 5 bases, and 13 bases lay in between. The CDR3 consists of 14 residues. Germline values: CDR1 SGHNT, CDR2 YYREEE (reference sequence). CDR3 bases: TGTGCCAGCAGCCCCAGCCTAGCGCGAAACACCATATATTTT. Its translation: CASSPSLARNTIYF.

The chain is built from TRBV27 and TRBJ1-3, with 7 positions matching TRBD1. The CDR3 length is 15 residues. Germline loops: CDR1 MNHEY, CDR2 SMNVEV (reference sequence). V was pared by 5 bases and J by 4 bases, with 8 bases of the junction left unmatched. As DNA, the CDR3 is TGTGCCAGCAGTAGAAAACAGGGGCCCGGAAACACCATATATTTT. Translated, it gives CASSRKQGPGNTIYF.

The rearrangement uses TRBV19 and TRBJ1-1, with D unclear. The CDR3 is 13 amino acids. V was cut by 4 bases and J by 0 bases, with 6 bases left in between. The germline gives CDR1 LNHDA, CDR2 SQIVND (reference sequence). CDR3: CASSKQMNTEAFF. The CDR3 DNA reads TGTGCCAGTAGTAAACAGATGAACACTGAAGCTTTCTTT.

DNA of the CDR3: TGCGCCAGCAGCCCCCCCCTAGCGGGAGGCGAGACCCAGTACTTC. Encoded protein: CASSPPLAGGETQYF. This chain links TRBV5-1 with TRBJ2-5; 11 bases map to TRBD2. V shed 4 bases, J shed 5 bases, and the junction held 7 bases outside the gene matches. Germline V gene data show CDR1 as SGHRS and CDR2 as YFSETQ. This CDR3 contains 15 residues. The full variable domain, its missing parts supplied by reference TRBV5-1 and TRBJ2-5, is KAGVTQTPRYLIKTRGQQVTLSCSPISGHRSVSWYQQTPGQGLQFLFEYFSETQRNKGNFPGRFSGRQFSNSRSEMNVSTLELGDSALYLCASSPPLAGGETQYFGPGTRLLVL.

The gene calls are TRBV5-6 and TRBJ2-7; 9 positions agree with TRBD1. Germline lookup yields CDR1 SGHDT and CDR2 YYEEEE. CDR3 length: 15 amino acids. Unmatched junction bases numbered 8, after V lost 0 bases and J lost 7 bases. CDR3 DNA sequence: TGTGCCAGCAGCTTGGCCCGGGACAGGGAAAGGGAGCAGTACTTC. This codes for CASSLARDREREQYF.

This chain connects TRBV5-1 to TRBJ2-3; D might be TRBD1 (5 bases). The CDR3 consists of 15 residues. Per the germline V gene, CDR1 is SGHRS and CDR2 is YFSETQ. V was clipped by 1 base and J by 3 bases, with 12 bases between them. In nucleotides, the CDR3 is TGCGCCAGCAGCTTGTTGGGGCAGGGAACAGATACGCAGTATTTT. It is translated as CASSLLGQGTDTQYF.

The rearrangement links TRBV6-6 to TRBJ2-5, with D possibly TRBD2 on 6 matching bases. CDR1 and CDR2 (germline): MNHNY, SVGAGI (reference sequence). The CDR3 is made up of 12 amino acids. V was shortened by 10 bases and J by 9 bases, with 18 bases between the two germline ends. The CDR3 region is CATTGTFVSQYF. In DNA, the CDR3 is TGTGCCACAACCGGGACTTTTGTTTCCCAGTACTTC.

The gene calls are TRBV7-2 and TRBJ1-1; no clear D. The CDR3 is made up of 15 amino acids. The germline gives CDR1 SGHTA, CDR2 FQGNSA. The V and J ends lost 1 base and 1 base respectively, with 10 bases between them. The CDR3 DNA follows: TGTGCCAGCAGCTTAGTGAGGGCCTCGAACACTGAAGCTTTCTTT. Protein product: CASSLVRASNTEAFF. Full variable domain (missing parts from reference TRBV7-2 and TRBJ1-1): GAGVSQSPSNKVTEKGKDVELRCDPISGHTALYWYRQSLGQGLEFLIYFQGNSAPDKSGLPSDRFSAERTGGSVSTLTIQRTQQEDSAVYLCASSLVRASNTEAFFGQGTRLTVV.

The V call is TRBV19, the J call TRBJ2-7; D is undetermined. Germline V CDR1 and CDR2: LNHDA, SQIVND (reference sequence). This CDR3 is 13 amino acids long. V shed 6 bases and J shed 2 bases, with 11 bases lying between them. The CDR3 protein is CASSDWGTYEQYF. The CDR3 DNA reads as TGTGCCAGTAGCGACTGGGGAACCTACGAGCAGTACTTC.

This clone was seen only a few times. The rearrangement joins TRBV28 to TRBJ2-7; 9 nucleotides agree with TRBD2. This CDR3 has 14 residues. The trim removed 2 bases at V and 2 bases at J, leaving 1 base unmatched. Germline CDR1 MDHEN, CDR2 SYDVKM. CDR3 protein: CASSLAGGPYEQYF. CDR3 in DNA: TGTGCCAGCAGTTTAGCGGGAGGGCCCTACGAGCAGTACTTC.

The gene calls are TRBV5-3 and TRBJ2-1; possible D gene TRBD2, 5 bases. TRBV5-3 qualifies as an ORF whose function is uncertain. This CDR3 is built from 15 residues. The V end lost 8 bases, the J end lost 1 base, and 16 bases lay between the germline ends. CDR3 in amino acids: CASSPWTSSYNEQFF. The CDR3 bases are TGTGCCAGCAGCCCGTGGACTTCGTCCTACAATGAGCAGTTCTTC.

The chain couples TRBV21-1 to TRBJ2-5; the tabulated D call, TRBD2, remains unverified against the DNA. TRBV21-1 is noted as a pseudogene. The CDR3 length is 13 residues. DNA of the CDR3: TGTGCCACTCGCGGGAAACCTCAAGAGACCCAGTACTTC. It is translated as CATRGKPQETQYF.